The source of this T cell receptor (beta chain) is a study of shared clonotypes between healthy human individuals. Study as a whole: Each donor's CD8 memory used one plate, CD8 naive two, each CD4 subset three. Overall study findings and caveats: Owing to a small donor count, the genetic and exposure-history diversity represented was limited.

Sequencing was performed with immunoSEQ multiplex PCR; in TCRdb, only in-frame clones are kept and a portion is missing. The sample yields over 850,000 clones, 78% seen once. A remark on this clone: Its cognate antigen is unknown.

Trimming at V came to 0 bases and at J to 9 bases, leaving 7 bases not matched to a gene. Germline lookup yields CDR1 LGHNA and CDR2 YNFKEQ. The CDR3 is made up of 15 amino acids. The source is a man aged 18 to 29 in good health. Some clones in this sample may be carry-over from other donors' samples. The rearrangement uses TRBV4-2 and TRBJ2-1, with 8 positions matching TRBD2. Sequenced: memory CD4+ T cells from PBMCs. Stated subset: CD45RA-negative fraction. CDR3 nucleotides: TGTGCCAGCAGCCAAGATCGGACTAGCTACTCTGAGCAGTTCTTC. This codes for CASSQDRTSYSEQFF.